A selection of T cell receptor beta chains follows, all from one sample in a study of glioma-infiltrating T cells. TCRdb processed the multiplex PCR reads anew with MiXCR; each CDR3 protein has one entry. Altogether under 200,000 distinct CDR3 sequences are present, about 31% being singletons, with the ten largest covering roughly a fifth. The sample was glioma tissue, nonneoplastic brain tissue, or PBMCs (not recorded which). Receptors originate from a human donor with low-grade glioma or glioblastoma, undergoing nonglioma brain surgery, or in good health (not recorded which). Both conserved end residues are part of each CDR3. The D gene is left open where the match is weak. Part of the rows lack a size; the others show once, few, many or a class for expanded clones.

d_call: -
cdr3_length: 13
v_call: TRBV20-1
clone_size: once
j_call: TRBJ2-3
cdr3_nt: TGCAGTGCCAGCAGCCGGAGCACAGATACGCAGTATTTT
cdr3_aa: CSASSRSTDTQYF

d_call: -
cdr3_length: 11
v_call: TRBV30
clone_size: -
j_call: TRBJ1-2
cdr3_nt: TGTGCCTGGAGTGGGGGATATGGCTACACCTTC
cdr3_aa: CAWSGGYGYTF

d_call: TRBD1
cdr3_length: 13
v_call: TRBV12-3/TRBV12-4
clone_size: -
j_call: TRBJ2-7
cdr3_nt: TGTGCCAGCAGTCTCGGGACAGGGGGGGAGCAGTACTTC
cdr3_aa: CASSLGTGGEQYF

d_call: -
cdr3_length: 13
v_call: TRBV20-1
clone_size: -
j_call: TRBJ2-7
cdr3_nt: TGCAGTGCTAGATACAGGTCTATAGGAGAGCAGTACTTC
cdr3_aa: CSARYRSIGEQYF

d_call: -
cdr3_length: 16
v_call: TRBV7-2
clone_size: many
j_call: TRBJ2-1
cdr3_nt: TGTGCCAGCAGCGCCAGGCGATTCCAGGGCTACAATGAGCAGTTCTTC
cdr3_aa: CASSARRFQGYNEQFF

d_call: -
cdr3_length: 14
v_call: TRBV7-2
clone_size: many
j_call: TRBJ2-3
cdr3_nt: TGTGCCAGCAGCTCCCGTAGTGACACAGATACGCAGTATTTT
cdr3_aa: CASSSRSDTDTQYF

d_call: -
cdr3_length: 15
v_call: TRBV4-2
clone_size: many
j_call: TRBJ2-3
cdr3_nt: TGTGCCAGCAGCCAAGATCGGGAGATGCCAGATACGCAGTATTTT
cdr3_aa: CASSQDREMPDTQYF

d_call: TRBD1
cdr3_length: 14
v_call: TRBV10-3
clone_size: many
j_call: TRBJ2-3
cdr3_nt: TGTGCCATCGGACAGGGGGCTGGGACAGATACGCAGTATTTT
cdr3_aa: CAIGQGAGTDTQYF

d_call: -
cdr3_length: 12
v_call: TRBV20-1
clone_size: -
j_call: TRBJ1-1
cdr3_nt: TGCAGTGCGGACGGTATGAACACTGAAGCTTTCTTT
cdr3_aa: CSADGMNTEAFF

d_call: -
cdr3_length: 16
v_call: TRBV5-4
clone_size: -
j_call: TRBJ2-7
cdr3_nt: TGTGCCAGCAGCCCCGACGGTTGGGCAGGGGCTCGCGAGCAGTACTTC
cdr3_aa: CASSPDGWAGAREQYF

d_call: TRBD1
cdr3_length: 14
v_call: TRBV18
clone_size: many
j_call: TRBJ1-5
cdr3_nt: TGTGCCAGCTCTCCGTCCCAGGGGGATCAGCCCCAGCATTTT
cdr3_aa: CASSPSQGDQPQHF

d_call: TRBD2
cdr3_length: 16
v_call: TRBV6-4
clone_size: many
j_call: TRBJ2-3
cdr3_nt: TGTGCCAGCAGTGTCGTAGCGGGAGTGGCCACAGATACGCAGTATTTT
cdr3_aa: CASSVVAGVATDTQYF

d_call: TRBD1
cdr3_length: 14
v_call: TRBV24-1
clone_size: many
j_call: TRBJ2-7
cdr3_nt: TGTGCCACCAGTGATCGGGACAGGGGCGACGAGCAGTACTTC
cdr3_aa: CATSDRDRGDEQYF

d_call: TRBD2
cdr3_length: 15
v_call: TRBV11-2
clone_size: -
j_call: TRBJ2-1
cdr3_nt: TGTGCCAGCAGCTTAGGAAGGACTAGCATCAATGAGCAGTTCTTC
cdr3_aa: CASSLGRTSINEQFF

d_call: -
cdr3_length: 13
v_call: TRBV14
clone_size: many
j_call: TRBJ1-5
cdr3_nt: TGTGCCAGCAGCCAAGGAGGTTATCAGCCCCAGCATTTT
cdr3_aa: CASSQGGYQPQHF

d_call: -
cdr3_length: 14
v_call: TRBV30
clone_size: few
j_call: TRBJ2-6
cdr3_nt: TGTGCCTGCCCTGACCGCTCTGGGGCCAACGTCCTGACTTTC
cdr3_aa: CACPDRSGANVLTF

d_call: -
cdr3_length: 13
v_call: TRBV10-3
clone_size: many
j_call: TRBJ1-2
cdr3_nt: TGTGCCATCAGTGATTACGACAGGAATGGCTACACCTTC
cdr3_aa: CAISDYDRNGYTF

d_call: -
cdr3_length: 12
v_call: TRBV27
clone_size: -
j_call: TRBJ2-5
cdr3_nt: TGTGCCAGCAGTTCCCGGTCAGAGACCCAGTACTTC
cdr3_aa: CASSSRSETQYF

d_call: -
cdr3_length: 13
v_call: TRBV5-1
clone_size: many
j_call: TRBJ1-1
cdr3_nt: TGCGCCAGCAGGGGGGATAGGAACACTGAAGCTTTCTTT
cdr3_aa: CASRGDRNTEAFF

d_call: -
cdr3_length: 14
v_call: TRBV29-1
clone_size: -
j_call: TRBJ2-7
cdr3_nt: TGCAGCATCCTGACGGCGGGACAGACATACGAGCAGTACTTC
cdr3_aa: CSILTAGQTYEQYF

d_call: TRBD1
cdr3_length: 14
v_call: TRBV10-3
clone_size: -
j_call: TRBJ2-5
cdr3_nt: TGTGCCATCAGCGCGACAGGGGGCGCAGAGACCCAGTACTTC
cdr3_aa: CAISATGGAETQYF

d_call: -
cdr3_length: 11
v_call: TRBV12-3/TRBV12-4
clone_size: -
j_call: TRBJ2-7
cdr3_nt: TGTGCCAGCAGTGGAGCCTACGAGCAGTACTTC
cdr3_aa: CASSGAYEQYF

d_call: -
cdr3_length: 11
v_call: TRBV27
clone_size: many
j_call: TRBJ1-2
cdr3_nt: TGTGCCAGCAGTTCAGGGGTCGGCTACACCTTC
cdr3_aa: CASSSGVGYTF

d_call: -
cdr3_length: 13
v_call: TRBV6-1
clone_size: many
j_call: TRBJ1-1
cdr3_nt: TGTGCCAGCAGAGGGTTGACGAACACTGAAGCTTTCTTT
cdr3_aa: CASRGLTNTEAFF

d_call: -
cdr3_length: 15
v_call: TRBV20-1
clone_size: many
j_call: TRBJ2-6
cdr3_nt: TGCAGTGCTAGGGGCGACAGTCCCGGGGCCAACGTCCTGACTTTC
cdr3_aa: CSARGDSPGANVLTF

d_call: TRBD1
cdr3_length: 13
v_call: TRBV2
clone_size: many
j_call: TRBJ2-7
cdr3_nt: TGTGCCAGCAGTGAAGCACAGGGGTTCGAGCAGTACTTC
cdr3_aa: CASSEAQGFEQYF

d_call: TRBD1
cdr3_length: 13
v_call: TRBV20-1
clone_size: many
j_call: TRBJ2-1
cdr3_nt: TGCAGTGGACCGGGACAGGGCGTCAATGAGCAGTTCTTC
cdr3_aa: CSGPGQGVNEQFF

d_call: -
cdr3_length: 15
v_call: TRBV6-1
clone_size: many
j_call: TRBJ1-4
cdr3_nt: TGTGCCAGCAGCGTCGTACAGGGAGGCGGTGAAAAACTGTTTTTT
cdr3_aa: CASSVVQGGGEKLFF

d_call: TRBD1
cdr3_length: 17
v_call: TRBV4-1
clone_size: few
j_call: TRBJ2-7
cdr3_nt: TGCGCCAGCAGCCAAGATGGGTCGAGGACAGGTCACTACGAGCAGTACTTC
cdr3_aa: CASSQDGSRTGHYEQYF

d_call: -
cdr3_length: 18
v_call: TRBV28
clone_size: many
j_call: TRBJ1-2
cdr3_nt: TGTGCCAGCAGTCCCCCCTTCTGGCAGGGAACCGGACTGCTTGGCTACACCTTC
cdr3_aa: CASSPPFWQGTGLLGYTF

d_call: TRBD1
cdr3_length: 15
v_call: TRBV7-6
clone_size: many
j_call: TRBJ2-5
cdr3_nt: TGTGCCAGCAGCTTAGAGGGACAGGGAGAAGAGACCCAGTACTTC
cdr3_aa: CASSLEGQGEETQYF

d_call: -
cdr3_length: 15
v_call: TRBV27
clone_size: -
j_call: TRBJ1-1
cdr3_nt: TGTGCCAGCATTCCAAGGACAGTAGTGAAAACTGAAGCTTTCTTT
cdr3_aa: CASIPRTVVKTEAFF

d_call: -
cdr3_length: 13
v_call: TRBV4-3
clone_size: -
j_call: TRBJ1-5
cdr3_nt: TGCGCCATCAGCAAAATTAGCAATCAGCCCCAGCATTTT
cdr3_aa: CAISKISNQPQHF

d_call: -
cdr3_length: 12
v_call: TRBV7-8
clone_size: many
j_call: TRBJ2-7
cdr3_nt: TGTGCCAGCAGCTTAGCGGACTACGAGCAGTACTTC
cdr3_aa: CASSLADYEQYF

d_call: TRBD1
cdr3_length: 14
v_call: TRBV29-1
clone_size: -
j_call: TRBJ2-3
cdr3_nt: TGCAGCGTTGAAGTAGGGACAGAAGCAGATACGCAGTATTTT
cdr3_aa: CSVEVGTEADTQYF

d_call: -
cdr3_length: 14
v_call: TRBV9
clone_size: -
j_call: TRBJ2-5
cdr3_nt: TGTGCCAGCAGCACCCAGGGGTACCAAGAGACCCAGTACTTC
cdr3_aa: CASSTQGYQETQYF

d_call: -
cdr3_length: 14
v_call: TRBV27
clone_size: once
j_call: TRBJ2-7
cdr3_nt: TGTGCCAGCAGTTTACATTCCAGGGGATACGAGCAGTACTTC
cdr3_aa: CASSLHSRGYEQYF

d_call: -
cdr3_length: 13
v_call: TRBV20-1
clone_size: many
j_call: TRBJ1-2
cdr3_nt: TGCAGTGCTAGAGATATCAGCAACTATGGCTACACCTTC
cdr3_aa: CSARDISNYGYTF

d_call: -
cdr3_length: 15
v_call: TRBV6-1
clone_size: many
j_call: TRBJ2-5
cdr3_nt: TGTGCCACCCGAGGGGGAGCCCAGGAGCTAGAGACCCAGTACTTC
cdr3_aa: CATRGGAQELETQYF

d_call: TRBD2
cdr3_length: 15
v_call: TRBV12-3/TRBV12-4
clone_size: many
j_call: TRBJ2-3
cdr3_nt: TGTGCCAGCAGTTTAAAGGCGGGAGGCACAGATACGCAGTATTTT
cdr3_aa: CASSLKAGGTDTQYF

d_call: TRBD2
cdr3_length: 14
v_call: TRBV27
clone_size: many
j_call: TRBJ2-7
cdr3_nt: TGTGCCAGCAGCCGACTAGCGGGCCCCTACGAGCAGTACTTC
cdr3_aa: CASSRLAGPYEQYF

d_call: -
cdr3_length: 14
v_call: TRBV27
clone_size: -
j_call: TRBJ2-5
cdr3_nt: TGTGCCAGCAGCCCGGGACCCGAGAGTGAGACCCAGTACTTC
cdr3_aa: CASSPGPESETQYF

d_call: TRBD1
cdr3_length: 13
v_call: TRBV27
clone_size: many
j_call: TRBJ2-1
cdr3_nt: TGTGCCAGCAGTTACAGGGGGTACAATGAGCAGTTCTTC
cdr3_aa: CASSYRGYNEQFF

d_call: TRBD1
cdr3_length: 15
v_call: TRBV19
clone_size: -
j_call: TRBJ2-1
cdr3_nt: TGTGCCAGTGGTATCGATACAGGGGCCTATAATGAGCAGTTCTTC
cdr3_aa: CASGIDTGAYNEQFF

d_call: -
cdr3_length: 15
v_call: TRBV25-1
clone_size: many
j_call: TRBJ2-5
cdr3_nt: TGTGCCAGCAGTGAATATGGACGGATCCAAGAGACCCAGTACTTC
cdr3_aa: CASSEYGRIQETQYF

d_call: -
cdr3_length: 12
v_call: TRBV28
clone_size: many
j_call: TRBJ1-4
cdr3_nt: TGTGCCAGCAGTCAACAGGGCGAAAAACTGTTTTTT
cdr3_aa: CASSQQGEKLFF

d_call: TRBD1
cdr3_length: 15
v_call: TRBV6-1
clone_size: many
j_call: TRBJ2-4
cdr3_nt: TGTGCCAGCAGCCTCGGGACAGGGACCAAAAACATTCAGTACTTC
cdr3_aa: CASSLGTGTKNIQYF

d_call: -
cdr3_length: 13
v_call: TRBV2
clone_size: -
j_call: TRBJ2-1
cdr3_nt: TGTGCCAGCAGTGGAATATTCGGAAATGAGCAGTTCTTC
cdr3_aa: CASSGIFGNEQFF

d_call: -
cdr3_length: 14
v_call: TRBV19
clone_size: many
j_call: TRBJ1-1
cdr3_nt: TGTGCCAGTAGTAGCCAGGGACGGGAGGCTGAAGCTTTCTTT
cdr3_aa: CASSSQGREAEAFF

d_call: -
cdr3_length: 13
v_call: TRBV2
clone_size: many
j_call: TRBJ2-7
cdr3_nt: TGTGCCACCCGACTTACGGCCTCCTACGAGCAGTACTTC
cdr3_aa: CATRLTASYEQYF

d_call: TRBD2
cdr3_length: 18
v_call: TRBV4-2
clone_size: few
j_call: TRBJ2-1
cdr3_nt: TGTGCCAGCAGCCAGCGACTAGCGGCATTAGGGACCTACAATGAGCAGTTCTTC
cdr3_aa: CASSQRLAALGTYNEQFF

d_call: -
cdr3_length: 15
v_call: TRBV6-5
clone_size: many
j_call: TRBJ2-1
cdr3_nt: TGTGCCAGCAGTTACTCAACCAACTCCTACAATGAGCAGTTCTTC
cdr3_aa: CASSYSTNSYNEQFF

d_call: -
cdr3_length: 14
v_call: TRBV12-3/TRBV12-4
clone_size: once
j_call: TRBJ1-2
cdr3_nt: TGTGCCAGCAGCCCAGCAGGGTCCGGCTATTGCTACACCTTC
cdr3_aa: CASSPAGSGYCYTF

d_call: TRBD2
cdr3_length: 14
v_call: TRBV6-1
clone_size: many
j_call: TRBJ2-5
cdr3_nt: TGTGCCAGCAGGCCGACTAGCGGGAGTCAGACCCAGTACTTC
cdr3_aa: CASRPTSGSQTQYF

d_call: -
cdr3_length: 12
v_call: TRBV7-6
clone_size: many
j_call: TRBJ2-1
cdr3_nt: TGTGCCAGCAGCTTAACCCCCGATGAGCAGTTCTTC
cdr3_aa: CASSLTPDEQFF